The present T cell receptor (beta chain) was sequenced within a study of cytomegalovirus exposure and HLA in healthy donors. The wider study: An early release of data contained roughly 86 million unique TCRs, which came from HLA-typed donors.

60 Vbeta and 13 Jbeta primers were used in PCR. The data were produced by immunoSEQ multiplex PCR, yet TCRdb's version contains in-frame clones alone and is incomplete. The sample carries a few hundred thousand clones, approximately 81% recorded once. Germline values: CDR1 SEHNR, CDR2 FQNEAQ (reference sequence). V lost 4 bases and J lost 1, with 10 bases in between. The CDR3 loop spans 14 amino acids. Study-level results: Generally TCR sequences proved uncommon, though certain public TCRs appeared in numerous donors.

This clone was counted only a few times. Antigen specificity is unknown. Sequenced sample: PBMCs. The source is a man aged 25 to 40 in good health and CMV-seronegative. This rearrangement joins TRBV7-9 to TRBJ1-1, with TRBD1 as a possible D gene (5 bases). CDR3 protein: CASSSTTENTEAFF. The CDR3 DNA reads as TGTGCCAGCAGCTCAACGACAGAGAACACTGAAGCTTTCTTT.